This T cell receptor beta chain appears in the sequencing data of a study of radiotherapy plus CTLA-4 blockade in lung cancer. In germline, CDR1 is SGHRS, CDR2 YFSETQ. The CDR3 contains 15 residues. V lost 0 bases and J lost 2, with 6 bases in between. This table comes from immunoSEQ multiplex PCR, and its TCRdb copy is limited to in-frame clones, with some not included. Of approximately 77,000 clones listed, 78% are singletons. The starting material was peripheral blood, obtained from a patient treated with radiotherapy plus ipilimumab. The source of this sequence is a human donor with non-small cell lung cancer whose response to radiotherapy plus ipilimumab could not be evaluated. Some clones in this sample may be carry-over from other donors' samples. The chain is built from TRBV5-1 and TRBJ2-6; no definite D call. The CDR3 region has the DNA TGCGCCAGCAGCTTGGGAGGCACTGGGGCCAACGTCCTGACTTTC. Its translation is CASSLGGTGANVLTF.